Below, 32 T cell receptor beta chains from the same sample are listed, as sequenced in a study of T cell repertoires in cytomegalovirus infection. TCRdb itself ran the reads through MiXCR, one entry per CDR3 protein. This table has roughly 350,000 distinct CDR3 sequences, nearly 35% appearing once. Antigens of these TCRs are unknown. This specimen consisted of cultured PBMCs, obtained from culture after CMV antigen stimulation. The receptor source for this set is a human donor in good health (CMV status not recorded). Some clones in this sample may be carry-over from other donors' samples.

This chain connects TRBV29-1 to TRBJ1-1; 9 nucleotides align to TRBD1. The CDR3 extends over 11 amino acids. The V and J ends lost 8 bases and 7 bases, in that order; junction bases with no gene match: 5. The V gene's germline CDR1 is SQVTM and CDR2 ANQGSEA. In nucleotides, the CDR3 is TGCAGCACCCGGACAGGGGTTGAAGCTTTCTTT. The encoded protein is CSTRTGVEAFF.

The table lists this clonotype with a few counts. The rearrangement joins TRBV27 to TRBJ1-5; no reliable D call. The ends were cut back, 6 bases at V and 7 bases at J, with 10 bases in the middle. Germline V gene sequence: CDR1 MNHEY, CDR2 SMNVEV (reference sequence). The CDR3 is made up of 12 amino acids. The CDR3 loop reads CASRDSGQPQHF. In DNA, the CDR3 is TGTGCCAGCAGGGACTCTGGACAGCCCCAGCATTTT.

Many counts were recorded for this clonotype. This rearrangement joins TRBV7-2 to TRBJ2-1; 9 bases map to TRBD1. The CDR3 has 15 residues. Looked up from germline, CDR1 is SGHTA and CDR2 is FQGNSA. The V segment lost 5 bases and the J segment 9 bases; nucleotides outside the gene matches: 11. The CDR3, as DNA: TGTGCCAGCAGCGGACCGGGACAGGGTGGGGGTGAGCAGTTCTTC. It specifies CASSGPGQGGGEQFF.

This clonotype was found a few times. V is TRBV24-1 and J is TRBJ2-7, with D unresolved. V lost 5 bases and J lost 5, with 12 bases in between. Germline V gene lookup returns CDR1 KGHDR and CDR2 SFDVKD. The CDR3 loop spans 13 amino acids. The CDR3 loop is CATSAPGTDEQYF. CDR3 nucleotides: TGTGCCACCAGTGCGCCAGGAACCGACGAGCAGTACTTC.

This clonotype has only a few counts. The chain couples TRBV4-1 to TRBJ2-7; 7 nucleotides align to TRBD2. The V and J ends lost 1 base and 4 bases, in that order; junction bases with no gene match: 4. This CDR3 region has 14 residues. Germline lookup yields CDR1 MGHRA and CDR2 YSYEKL. The CDR3 DNA reads TGCGCCAGCAGCCAAGGCGGTAGCGGGTACGAGCAGTACTTC. Encoded protein: CASSQGGSGYEQYF.

This chain uses TRBV19 with TRBJ2-6; TRBD1 is a possible D gene (6 bases). Trimming shortened V by 7 bases and J by 0 bases, and 19 bases separated the two germline ends. This CDR3 contains 18 residues. Looked up from germline, CDR1 is LNHDA and CDR2 is SQIVND (reference sequence). CDR3: CASTSTRGLGSGANVLTF. CDR3 sequence (DNA): TGTGCCAGTACCTCGACGAGGGGGTTGGGCTCTGGGGCCAACGTCCTGACTTTC.

The chain recombines TRBV29-1 with TRBJ2-7; D is uncertain. Trimming pared 4 bases from V and 0 bases from J, leaving 7 bases between. Germline V CDR1 and CDR2: SQVTM, ANQGSEA. The CDR3 extends over 12 amino acids. The chain's CDR3 is CSVGDASYEQYF. In DNA, the CDR3 is TGCAGCGTTGGCGATGCCTCCTACGAGCAGTACTTC.

Ten or more counts support this clonotype. This chain links TRBV7-2 with TRBJ2-2, with D perhaps given as TRBD1 or TRBD2 (5 bases each). The CDR3 loop spans 12 amino acids. V lost 8 bases, J lost 3 bases, and 7 bases lay in between. Germline CDR1 and CDR2: SGHTA and FQGNSA. The CDR3 region is CASGTHTGELFF. In DNA form, the CDR3 reads TGTGCCAGCGGGACCCACACCGGGGAGCTGTTTTTT.

The chain recombines TRBV6-1 with TRBJ2-7; D remains ambiguous. The CDR3 is 15 residues long. The V end lost 1 base, the J end lost 6 bases, and 16 bases lay between the germline ends. Germline V CDR1 and CDR2: MNHNS, SASEGT. The CDR3 loop reads CASSEGRLELSEQYV. The CDR3 DNA sequence: TGTGCCAGCAGTGAAGGAAGACTCGAACTCTCCGAGCAGTACGTC.

The chain couples TRBV11-2 to TRBJ2-7; no reliable D call. V lost 6 bases to trimming and J lost 6 bases, with 9 bases between them. This CDR3 spans 11 amino acids. CDR1 and CDR2 from the germline V gene are SGHAT and FQNNGV. In DNA form, the CDR3 reads TGTGCCAGCAGAGGAGCTGGCGAGCAGTACTTC. Residues: CASRGAGEQYF.

The genes are TRBV28 and TRBJ1-4, with 7 nucleotides matching TRBD1. Germline-derived CDR1 and CDR2 are MDHEN and SYDVKM. V lost 4 bases, J lost 4 bases, and 6 bases stayed unmatched. This CDR3 has 15 amino acids. This CDR3 is CASSSYRGGNEKLFF. The CDR3 DNA follows: TGTGCCAGCAGTTCGTACAGGGGTGGTAATGAAAAACTGTTTTTT.

This clonotype was picked up a small number of times. The chain recombines TRBV2 with TRBJ1-5; D is ambiguous. V lost 8 bases and J lost 0, with 11 bases in between. The CDR3 has 14 residues. In germline, CDR1 is SNHLY, CDR2 FYNNEI. The CDR3 reads CASRLSASNQPQHF. CDR3 nucleotide sequence: TGTGCCAGCCGCCTCTCGGCTAGCAATCAGCCCCAGCATTTT.

The CDR3 protein is CASSLFRWANEQFF. The CDR3 nucleotides are TGTGCCAGCAGCTTGTTCCGCTGGGCCAATGAGCAGTTCTTC. The chain joins TRBV5-5 to TRBJ2-1; D ambiguous. The CDR3 runs to 14 residues. Deletions cut 1 base from V and 6 bases from J, with 11 bases between. The V gene's germline CDR1 is SGHKS and CDR2 YYEKEE (reference sequence).

This clonotype has a handful of counts. The chain carries TRBV19 and TRBJ2-7; D may be TRBD1 or TRBD2 (5 bases each). Between the trimmed V and J ends, which lost 4 bases and 1 base, there was a span of 11 bases. The V gene's germline CDR1 is LNHDA and CDR2 SQIVND (reference sequence). CDR3 size: 14 residues. CDR3 nucleotides: TGTGCCAGTAGTAAGTTTGGGGGTTCCTACGAGCAGTACGTC. Translated, it gives CASSKFGGSYEQYV.

This clonotype appeared a few times. V and J are TRBV6-2 or TRBV6-3 and TRBJ1-2, with D hard to call. CDR3 length: 14 residues. V lost 7 bases to trimming and J lost 4 bases, with 16 bases between them. Looked up from germline, CDR1 is MNHEY and CDR2 is SVGEGT. For the CDR3, the DNA is TGTGCCAGCACCCCGCCAAACAGCATCTATGGCTACACCTTC. This translates into CASTPPNSIYGYTF.

This sequence joins TRBV6-2 or TRBV6-3 and TRBJ1-6, with a weak D call TRBD1 (5 bases). This CDR3 has 20 amino acids. The V gene lost 2 bases and the J gene lost 0 bases, with 20 bases spanning the gap. Germline V gene sequence: CDR1 MNHEY, CDR2 SVGEGT. Here the CDR3 DNA reads TGTGCCAGCAGTTACCTTGCGGGGGGACCTCAAGACTCCTATAATTCACCCCTCCACTTT. Encoded protein: CASSYLAGGPQDSYNSPLHF.

This clonotype was observed a handful of times. The rearrangement joins TRBV6-5 to TRBJ2-3; D is unresolved. CDR1 MNHEY and CDR2 SVGAGI come from the germline V gene. CDR3 length: 13 amino acids. Trimming pared 5 bases from V and 6 bases from J, leaving 12 bases between. In DNA form, the CDR3 reads TGTGCCAGCAGTACCCTAGTGGCGGATACGCAGTATTTT. This translates into CASSTLVADTQYF.

This clonotype turned up a few times. The chain carries TRBV7-7 and TRBJ2-3; D perhaps matches TRBD2 (6 bases). This CDR3 has 15 residues. Germline assignment: CDR1 SSHAT and CDR2 FNYEAQ (reference sequence). The V gene lost 1 base and the J gene lost 4 bases, with 12 bases spanning the gap. The CDR3 spells CASSLDGGSADTQYF. CDR3 DNA sequence: TGTGCCAGCAGCTTAGATGGGGGGAGCGCAGATACGCAGTATTTT.

The chain employs TRBV7-2 and TRBJ2-3; 7 bases fit TRBD2. V lost 0 bases to trimming and J lost 0 bases; unmatched junction nucleotides: 6. The germline V gene encodes CDR1 SGHTA and CDR2 FQGNSA. The length of the CDR3 is 17 residues. In nucleotides, the CDR3 is TGTGCCAGCAGCTTAGCGGGAGGGACCTTTAGCACAGATACGCAGTATTTT. This translates into CASSLAGGTFSTDTQYF.

The chain joins TRBV7-2 to TRBJ1-5, with 7 bases that match TRBD1. Germline V gives CDR1 SGHTA, CDR2 FQGNSA. V shed 5 bases and J 7 bases; nucleotides not matched to a gene: 5. The length of the CDR3 is 13 residues. The DNA of the CDR3 is TGTGCCAGCAGCATCGACAGGGTCCAGCCCCAGCATTTT. This encodes CASSIDRVQPQHF.

This clonotype showed up just a few times. V is TRBV2 and J is TRBJ2-1, with 8 positions matching TRBD2. CDR3 length: 17 amino acids. The J segment lost 0 bases and the V segment lost 7 bases, leaving 11 bases of the junction unmatched. CDR1 is SNHLY and CDR2 is FYNNEI in the germline V gene. In DNA, the CDR3 is TGTGCCAGCAACTTCTGGAGGAGCGGGGGCTCCTACAATGAGCAGTTCTTC. Translating it yields CASNFWRSGGSYNEQFF.

The V and J genes are TRBV6-1 and TRBJ2-5; D gene ambiguous. Germline loops: CDR1 MNHNS, CDR2 SASEGT. The V and J ends lost 7 bases and 2 bases respectively, with 11 bases between them. This CDR3 has 13 residues. CDR3 in DNA: TGTGCCAGCATTAGGTGGGATCAAGAGACCCAGTACTTC. Protein product: CASIRWDQETQYF.

This clonotype came up a few times. J is TRBJ1-1 and V is TRBV7-2; D not certain. Germline V gene lookup returns CDR1 SGHTA and CDR2 FQGNSA. The V end was cut by 1 base, the J end by 8 bases, with 8 bases between. The CDR3 loop spans 12 amino acids. In DNA, the CDR3 is TGTGCCAGCAGCTTAGGGTCTGAGGAAGCTTTCTTT. Translating gives CASSLGSEEAFF.

This clonotype has a handful of counts. The rearrangement joins TRBV4-1 to TRBJ1-1; D is ambiguous. Trimming cost V 1 base and J 0 bases, with 12 bases left between them. The CDR3 contains 16 residues. Germline V CDR1 and CDR2: MGHRA, YSYEKL. CDR3 protein: CASSQGLTEVNTEAFF. CDR3 coding DNA: TGCGCCAGCAGCCAAGGTTTAACGGAGGTGAACACTGAAGCTTTCTTT.

This chain connects TRBV6-7 to TRBJ1-4; the D is unclear. TRBV6-7 is sorted into the ORF group, with uncertain function. V shed 0 bases and J shed 0 bases, with 8 bases lying between them. The CDR3 runs 16 residues. CDR3 nucleotide sequence: TGTGCCAGCAGTTACTCGTTTCCCGCAACTAATGAAAAACTGTTTTTT. Protein product: CASSYSFPATNEKLFF.

This clonotype was seen at least ten times. The chain joins TRBV7-8 to TRBJ2-7; 11 nucleotides match TRBD2. The CDR3 has 16 residues. In germline, CDR1 is SGHVS, CDR2 FQNEAQ. The trim removed 4 bases at V and 3 bases at J, leaving 8 bases unmatched. DNA for the CDR3: TGTGCCAGCAGCTCCGTTAGCGGGAGGGCCAGCTACGAGCAGTACTTC. Translated: CASSSVSGRASYEQYF.

J is TRBJ2-5 and V is TRBV7-6; a weak D match, TRBD2 (6 bases). CDR3 length: 12 amino acids. CDR1 is SGHVS, CDR2 FNYEAQ, per germline. V was trimmed by 7 bases and J by 5 bases, leaving 11 bases between them. In DNA, the CDR3 is TGTGCCAGCAACCGGAGGGCCGAGACCCAGTACTTC. Translated: CASNRRAETQYF.

The rearrangement joins TRBV7-7 to TRBJ2-1, with D possibly TRBD1 on 6 matching bases. Germline CDR1 is SSHAT and CDR2 is FNYEAQ (reference sequence). This CDR3 has 18 residues. V lost 2 bases and J 3 bases, leaving 20 bases between the germline ends. The CDR3 DNA reads TGTGCCAGCAGCTTATACGGCAATAAGAGGGGGAGCTACAATGAGCAGTTCTTC. Residues: CASSLYGNKRGSYNEQFF.

This clonotype was counted a few times. This chain joins TRBV7-2 and TRBJ2-1; D not certain. Per the germline V gene, CDR1 is SGHTA and CDR2 is FQGNSA. The CDR3 length is 13 residues. Trimming took off 1 base at V and 7 bases at J, with 8 bases between the two ends. The CDR3 DNA reads TGTGCCAGCAGCTTAGATCCTGAAAATGAGCAGTTCTTC. This codes for CASSLDPENEQFF.

This clonotype was seen a handful of times. This chain joins TRBV4-2 and TRBJ2-1, with 9 bases matching TRBD2. J was trimmed by 7 bases and V by 3 bases; bases with no gene match: 10. CDR1 LGHNA and CDR2 YNFKEQ come from the germline V gene. The CDR3 is 16 residues long. The CDR3: CASSQASWREGNEQFF. The CDR3 DNA reads as TGTGCCAGCAGCCAGGCCTCCTGGCGGGAGGGGAATGAGCAGTTCTTC.

This clonotype turned up a few times. CDR3 in DNA: TGTGCCAGCGGCCAGCGGACTCTTGCCAAAAACATTCAGTACTTC. Its protein is CASGQRTLAKNIQYF. V and J are TRBV6-2 or TRBV6-3 and TRBJ2-4; a possible D gene is TRBD2 (5 bases). The V end lost 8 bases, the J end lost 1 base, and 15 bases lay between the germline ends. The CDR3 runs to 15 residues. Germline V CDR1 and CDR2: MNHEY, SVGEGT.

This rearrangement joins TRBV7-2 to TRBJ2-3; no definite D call. The CDR3 contains 16 residues. V lost 1 base and J 0 bases, leaving 11 bases between the germline ends. The germline V gene encodes CDR1 SGHTA and CDR2 FQGNSA. The CDR3 reads CASSLGVSLSTDTQYF. CDR3 nucleotides: TGTGCCAGCAGCTTAGGAGTCAGCCTCAGCACAGATACGCAGTATTTT.